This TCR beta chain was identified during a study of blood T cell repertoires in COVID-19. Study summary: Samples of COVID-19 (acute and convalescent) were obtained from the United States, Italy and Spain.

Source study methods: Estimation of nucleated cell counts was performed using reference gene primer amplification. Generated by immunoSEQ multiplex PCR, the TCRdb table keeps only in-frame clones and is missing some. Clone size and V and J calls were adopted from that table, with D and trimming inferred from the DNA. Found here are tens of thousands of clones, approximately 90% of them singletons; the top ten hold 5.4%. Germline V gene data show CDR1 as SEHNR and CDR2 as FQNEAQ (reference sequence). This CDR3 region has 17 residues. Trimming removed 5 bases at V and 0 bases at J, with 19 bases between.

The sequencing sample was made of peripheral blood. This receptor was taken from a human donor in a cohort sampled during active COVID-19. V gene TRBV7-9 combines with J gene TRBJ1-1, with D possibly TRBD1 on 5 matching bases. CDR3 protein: CASSPLRLDTMNTEAFF. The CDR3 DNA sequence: TGTGCCAGCAGCCCCCTCCGACTGGACACGATGAACACTGAAGCTTTCTTT.